A single sample gave rise to the 10 T cell receptor beta chains below, sequenced in a study of blood T cell repertoires in COVID-19. The repertoire was sequenced with immunoSEQ multiplex PCR; TCRdb's copy has only in-frame clones and lacks some. The sample holds approximately 210,000 clones, roughly 83% seen once. The sequenced material came from peripheral blood. The receptors come from a woman between 65 and 79 years old with active or convalescent COVID-19.

The chain joins TRBV5-4 to TRBJ1-1; 9 nucleotides align to TRBD1. The CDR3 sequence is 16 residues long. V gave up 4 bases and J gave up 1 base; unmatched junction bases: 8. Looked up from germline, CDR1 is SGHNT and CDR2 is YYREEE (reference sequence). The CDR3, as DNA: TGTGCCAGCAGCAAAGCACAGGGGGCACGGAACACTGAAGCTTTCTTT. Its translation is CASSKAQGARNTEAFF. Combining the CDR3 with reference TRBV5-4 and TRBJ1-1 gives the whole variable domain ETGVTQSPTHLIKTRGQQVTLRCSSQSGHNTVSWYQQALGQGPQFIFQYYREEENGRGNFPPRFSGLQFPNYSSELNVNALELDDSALYLCASSKAQGARNTEAFFGQGTRLTVV.

This clone was counted once. CDR3: CASSQGSTSGSTDTQYF. In DNA form, the CDR3 reads TGTGCCAGCAGCCAAGGGTCGACTAGCGGGAGCACAGATACGCAGTATTTT. The chain has TRBV4-2 and TRBJ2-3; 10 nucleotides agree with TRBD2. V gave up 1 base and J gave up 0 bases; unmatched junction bases: 4. The CDR3 totals 17 residues. CDR1 and CDR2 from the germline V gene are LGHNA and YNFKEQ.

The V call is TRBV12-5, the J call TRBJ2-2; 7 nucleotides line up with TRBD2. This CDR3 is 17 amino acids long. Trimming cost V 2 bases and J 5 bases; bases outside gene matches: 11. Germline V CDR1 and CDR2: LGHNT, FRNRAP. For the CDR3, the DNA is TGTGCTAGTGGTTTGACCCTGGGAGGGACGGGAACCGGGGAGCTGTTTTTT. This gives the protein CASGLTLGGTGTGELFF.

About this clone itself: Other nucleotide sequences from this sample produce the same CDR3. The rearrangement joins TRBV20-1 to TRBJ1-2, with TRBD1 matching over 9 bases. Per germline, CDR1 DFQATT and CDR2 SNEGSKA (reference sequence). This CDR3 comprises 11 residues. J was trimmed by 8 bases and V by 3 bases; bases with no gene match: 1. The CDR3 bases are TGCAGTGCTAGGGACAGGGGCGGCTACACCTTC. This codes for CSARDRGGYTF.

The chain has TRBV6-5 and TRBJ1-2; a possible D gene is TRBD1 (6 bases). With 6 bases removed from V and 1 base from J, the gap between germline ends came to 15 bases. The CDR3 is 15 residues long. Germline V gene lookup returns CDR1 MNHEY and CDR2 SVGAGI. CDR3 loop: CASSGLRGSNYGYTF. CDR3 in DNA: TGTGCCAGCAGCGGGTTAAGGGGGAGTAACTATGGCTACACCTTC.

The chain is built from TRBV18 and TRBJ2-5, with TRBD1 identical over 7 bases. This CDR3 is 14 amino acids long. Per the germline V gene, CDR1 is KGHSH and CDR2 is LQKENI. J gave up 2 bases and V 3 bases, and 3 bases lay outside the gene matches. CDR3 nucleotides: TGTGCCAGCTCACCGACAGGGTTACAAGAGACCCAGTACTTC. It specifies CASSPTGLQETQYF.

The chain uses TRBV2 and TRBJ1-5, with D possibly matching TRBD1 (5 bases). The CDR3 length is 11 residues. Germline loops: CDR1 SNHLY, CDR2 FYNNEI. V lost 3 bases, J lost 16 bases, and 13 bases lay in between. The CDR3 loop reads CASSDPQVTHF. The CDR3 nucleotides are TGTGCCAGCAGTGACCCACAGGTTACCCATTTT.

This sequence joins TRBV10-3 and TRBJ1-1, with D tentatively TRBD1 (5 bases). The length of the CDR3 is 16 residues. Germline-derived CDR1 and CDR2 are ENHRY and SYGVKD. Trimming removed 8 bases from V and 1 base from J, with 20 bases in between. DNA for the CDR3: TGTGCCATCTCTACCCGGGGGGATCTAGGGAACACTGAAGCTTTCTTT. It translates to CAISTRGDLGNTEAFF.

This clone has just one count. The rearrangement joins TRBV27 to TRBJ2-1; 7 nucleotides align to TRBD1. The CDR3 spans 14 residues. Germline V gene data show CDR1 as MNHEY and CDR2 as SMNVEV (reference sequence). The J segment lost 3 bases and the V segment lost 4 bases, leaving 3 bases of the junction unmatched. CDR3 region: CASSWAGGYNEQFF. The CDR3 coding sequence is TGTGCCAGCAGTTGGGCAGGGGGCTACAATGAGCAGTTCTTC.

The V call is TRBV30, the J call TRBJ2-1; the D gene is possibly TRBD1 (5 bases). With 5 bases removed from V and 8 bases from J, the gap between germline ends came to 10 bases. Germline lookup yields CDR1 GTSNPN and CDR2 SVGIG (reference sequence). The CDR3 has 11 amino acids. The DNA for the CDR3 is TGTGCCTGGGAACAGGCCGATGAGCAGTTCTTC. Amino acids: CAWEQADEQFF.